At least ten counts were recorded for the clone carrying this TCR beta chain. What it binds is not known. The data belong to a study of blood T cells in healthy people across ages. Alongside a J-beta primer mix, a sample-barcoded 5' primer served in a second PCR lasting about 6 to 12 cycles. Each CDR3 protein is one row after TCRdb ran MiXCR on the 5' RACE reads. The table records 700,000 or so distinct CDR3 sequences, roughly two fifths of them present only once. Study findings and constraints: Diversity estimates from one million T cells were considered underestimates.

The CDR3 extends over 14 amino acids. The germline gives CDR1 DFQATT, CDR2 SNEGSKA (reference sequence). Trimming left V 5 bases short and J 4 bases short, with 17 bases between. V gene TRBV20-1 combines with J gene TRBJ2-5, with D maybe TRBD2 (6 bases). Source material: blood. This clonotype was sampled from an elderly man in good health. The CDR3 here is CSAPRDFPLETQYF. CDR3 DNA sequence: TGCAGTGCTCCCCGGGACTTCCCTCTAGAGACCCAGTACTTC.